Each of the 24 T cell receptor beta chains below was sequenced from the same sample in a study of T cell responses to AZD1222 COVID-19 vaccine. The assay was immunoSEQ multiplex PCR, and TCRdb's table has in-frame clones only and misses some. This sample yields roughly 130,000 clones, of which about 94% are seen a single time; roughly 4% belongs to the top ten. The material was peripheral blood, obtained 28 days after the second AZD1222 dose. The source is an adult who received the AZD1222 COVID-19 vaccine.

Points on this clone: A junction boundary mismatches the germline segment, possibly from a read error. The chain has TRBV5-4 and TRBJ2-4; 8 bases are shared with TRBD1. Germline-derived CDR1 and CDR2 are SGHNT and YYREEE (reference sequence). The CDR3 length is 14 residues. The CDR3 DNA follows: TGTGCCAGCAGCAACCAGGGGGCCATAAACATTCAGTACTTC. Amino acid sequence: CASSNQGAINIQYF.

V gene TRBV29-1 combines with J gene TRBJ2-3; 7 bases agree with TRBD2. With 5 bases clipped from V and 0 bases from J, the junction kept 5 bases outside the gene matches. Looked up from germline, CDR1 is SQVTM and CDR2 is ANQGSEA. The CDR3 contains 14 residues. For the CDR3, the DNA is TGCAGCGTTTTGGGGGGGGTAAGCACAGATACGCAGTATTTT. Its protein product is CSVLGGVSTDTQYF.

The V gene is TRBV5-1, the J gene TRBJ1-4, with D tentatively TRBD1 (5 bases). There are 13 residues in the CDR3. Germline V CDR1 and CDR2: SGHRS, YFSETQ. V was pared by 6 bases and J by 8 bases, with 14 bases between. The CDR3 here is CASTEPGKEKLFF. As DNA, the CDR3 is TGCGCCAGCACCGAACCAGGGAAGGAAAAACTGTTTTTT. Full variable domain (remainder filled in from reference TRBV5-1 and TRBJ1-4): KAGVTQTPRYLIKTRGQQVTLSCSPISGHRSVSWYQQTPGQGLQFLFEYFSETQRNKGNFPGRFSGRQFSNSRSEMNVSTLELGDSALYLCASTEPGKEKLFFGSGTQLSVL.

The CDR3 DNA is TGCAGTGCTAGTGCCAGAGCTAACTATGGCTACACCTTC. Translated, it gives CSASARANYGYTF. V is TRBV20-1 and J is TRBJ1-2; D is ambiguous. Germline V gene sequence: CDR1 DFQATT, CDR2 SNEGSKA (reference sequence). Trimming removed 3 bases at V and 0 bases at J, with 8 bases between. The CDR3 covers 13 residues.

V and J are TRBV7-3 and TRBJ2-6; a possible D gene is TRBD2 (5 bases). The CDR3 has 18 amino acids. V was clipped by 0 bases and J by 0 bases, with 12 bases between them. The germline V gene has CDR1 SGHTA and CDR2 FQGTGA. CDR3: CASSLTGVVSSGANVLTF. CDR3 nucleotides: TGTGCCAGCAGCTTAACCGGGGTCGTAAGCTCTGGGGCCAACGTCCTGACTTTC.

The chain has TRBV6-5 and TRBJ1-5, with D possibly matching TRBD1 (6 bases). The CDR3 totals 13 residues. V was cut by 4 bases and J by 5 bases, with 9 bases left in between. Germline CDR1 reads MNHEY; CDR2 reads SVGAGI. CDR3 sequence: CASSSTGHQPQHF. For the CDR3, the DNA is TGTGCCAGCAGTTCGACAGGACATCAGCCCCAGCATTTT.

This clone was detected once. This sequence joins TRBV19 and TRBJ2-2; D is unresolved. Trimming took off 1 base at V and 6 bases at J, with 12 bases between the two ends. The V gene's germline CDR1 is LNHDA and CDR2 SQIVND (reference sequence). The CDR3 covers 15 residues. Written as DNA, the CDR3 is TGTGCCAGTAGTATAGGAGCTAGGGATCCCGGGGAGCTGTTTTTT. This codes for CASSIGARDPGELFF.

V and J are TRBV9 and TRBJ1-1; the D is unclear. CDR3 length: 14 amino acids. Germline CDR1 SGDLS, CDR2 YYNGEE. V lost 0 bases, J lost 1 base, and 7 bases lay in between. CDR3 region: CASSVGRTNTEAFF. DNA of the CDR3: TGTGCCAGCAGCGTAGGTAGGACGAACACTGAAGCTTTCTTT.

The V call is TRBV20-1, the J call TRBJ2-3, with TRBD1 as a possible D gene (6 bases). V lost 3 bases and J 4 bases, leaving 20 bases between the germline ends. CDR1 DFQATT and CDR2 SNEGSKA come from the germline V gene (reference sequence). The CDR3 consists of 16 residues. The CDR3 loop reads CSASPFDRLGSDTQYF. The CDR3 DNA reads TGCAGTGCTAGTCCCTTCGACAGGCTAGGGTCAGATACGCAGTATTTT.

This clone was detected a few times. The rearrangement uses TRBV29-1 and TRBJ2-3; TRBD2 agrees at 10 bases. Per germline, CDR1 SQVTM and CDR2 ANQGSEA. The junction had 10 bases not matched to a gene; V was cut back by 0 bases and J by 4 bases. The length of the CDR3 is 17 residues. The CDR3 protein is CSVEDRFSGGAADTQYF. In DNA, the CDR3 is TGCAGCGTTGAAGATCGGTTCAGCGGGGGGGCCGCAGATACGCAGTATTTT.

This rearrangement joins TRBV5-1 to TRBJ2-1; 9 bases fit TRBD2. Trimming removed 1 base from V and 11 bases from J; junction bases left unmatched: 10. Germline-derived CDR1 and CDR2 are SGHRS and YFSETQ. The length of the CDR3 is 15 residues. The CDR3 loop reads CASSLIRGGALKQFF. CDR3 sequence (DNA): TGCGCCAGCAGCTTGATACGCGGGGGGGCTTTGAAGCAGTTCTTC.

In its sample, this clone was seen a few times. V is TRBV5-4 and J is TRBJ2-3; D unresolved. Trimming pared 4 bases from V and 3 bases from J, leaving 3 bases between. There are 11 residues in the CDR3. The germline V gene has CDR1 SGHNT and CDR2 YYREEE (reference sequence). The CDR3 nucleotides read TGTGCCAGCAGCCGGACAGATACGCAGTATTTT. Amino acids: CASSRTDTQYF.

The rearrangement links TRBV19 to TRBJ1-5; maybe TRBD1 (6 bases). Trimming left V 6 bases short and J 4 bases short, with 13 bases between. The CDR3 is 14 amino acids. Germline V lookup: CDR1 LNHDA, CDR2 SQIVND (reference sequence). CDR3 DNA sequence: TGTGCCAGTAGCGGACAAGGGGGGAATCAGCCCCAGCATTTT. Translated: CASSGQGGNQPQHF.

Details on this clone: Different DNA sequences within this sample yield the same CDR3. The chain employs TRBV6-2 or TRBV6-3 and TRBJ1-1; no firm D call. The V and J ends lost 0 bases and 4 bases respectively, with 6 bases between them. The CDR3 is 13 amino acids. Germline CDR1 MNHEY, CDR2 SVGEGT. The CDR3 nucleotides are TGTGCCAGCAGTTACTCGTTGGGCACTGAAGCTTTCTTT. This codes for CASSYSLGTEAFF.

This sequence joins TRBV28 and TRBJ2-1, with D perhaps TRBD1 (6 bases). CDR1 is MDHEN, CDR2 SYDVKM, per germline. V lost 6 bases to trimming and J lost 0 bases, with 12 bases between them. This CDR3 has 15 amino acids. The CDR3 coding sequence is TGTGCCAGCAGGACCCCACAGGGCTCCTACAATGAGCAGTTCTTC. Translated, it gives CASRTPQGSYNEQFF.

The chain recombines TRBV6-6 with TRBJ1-1; D is ambiguous. Germline lookup yields CDR1 MNHNY and CDR2 SVGAGI (reference sequence). Trimming removed 3 bases from V and 11 bases from J, with 10 bases in between. The CDR3 runs to 11 residues. CDR3 sequence (DNA): TGTGCCAGCAGTTATTCCCTGGGTGCTTTCTTT. This translates into CASSYSLGAFF.

The CDR3 DNA sequence: TGTGCCAGCAGTTTAAGGGGGAACACTGAAGCTTTCTTT. Encoded protein: CASSLRGNTEAFF. This chain uses TRBV28 with TRBJ1-1; perhaps TRBD1 as D (5 bases). There are 13 residues in the CDR3. Deletions cut 2 bases from V and 1 base from J, with 5 bases between. Looked up from germline, CDR1 is MDHEN and CDR2 is SYDVKM.

The genes are TRBV6-1 and TRBJ2-2, with D possibly being TRBD2 (5 bases). Germline loops: CDR1 MNHNS, CDR2 SASEGT. The CDR3 is 13 amino acids. With 2 bases removed from V and 6 bases from J, the gap between germline ends came to 7 bases. The CDR3 sequence: CASSESGAGELFF. CDR3 bases: TGTGCCAGCAGTGAATCCGGGGCCGGGGAGCTGTTTTTT.

The chain uses TRBV5-1 and TRBJ2-3; the D call may be TRBD1 or TRBD2 (6 bases each). The CDR3 runs 14 residues. The germline V gene encodes CDR1 SGHRS and CDR2 YFSETQ. V dropped 0 bases and J dropped 6 bases, with 11 bases sitting between them. CDR3 sequence (DNA): TGCGCCAGCAGCTTGGCGGGGGCCGGGGATACGCAGTATTTT. It yields the protein CASSLAGAGDTQYF.

This CDR3 is CASSRERGAGNTIYF. As DNA, the CDR3 is TGTGCCAGCAGCCGGGAAAGAGGGGCTGGAAACACCATATATTTT. The chain recombines TRBV14 with TRBJ1-3; a weak D match, TRBD1 (5 bases). Germline lookup yields CDR1 SGHDN and CDR2 FVKESK. The V gene lost 4 bases and the J gene lost 2 bases, with 12 bases spanning the gap. The CDR3 consists of 15 residues.

This clone was detected once. For the CDR3, the DNA is TGTGCCAGCGGACAGGGCTCCTACGAGCAGTACTTC. Protein: CASGQGSYEQYF. The chain recombines TRBV6-6 with TRBJ2-7, with 8 bases identical to TRBD1. The CDR3 sequence is 12 residues long. Germline V gene lookup returns CDR1 MNHNY and CDR2 SVGAGI (reference sequence). The V and J ends lost 8 bases and 0 bases, in that order; junction bases with no gene match: 0.

The V call is TRBV7-3, the J call TRBJ2-1; 8 nucleotides agree with TRBD1. Germline CDR1 and CDR2: SGHTA and FQGTGA. CDR3 length: 14 amino acids. Trimming removed 2 bases from V and 6 bases from J; junction bases left unmatched: 3. The CDR3: CASSLGTGPNEQFF. CDR3 in DNA: TGTGCCAGCAGCTTAGGGACAGGCCCCAATGAGCAGTTCTTC.

This chain links TRBV12-5 with TRBJ2-2; D is perhaps TRBD1 (6 bases). The V and J ends lost 5 bases and 6 bases respectively, with 10 bases between them. CDR3 size: 13 residues. Germline assignment: CDR1 LGHNT and CDR2 FRNRAP. The CDR3 region has the DNA TGTGCTAGTGGTACAGGGATTTCCGGGGAGCTGTTTTTT. It yields the protein CASGTGISGELFF.

The rearrangement links TRBV18 to TRBJ2-1, with 9 bases lining up with TRBD2. Trimming removed 3 bases from V and 8 bases from J; junction bases left unmatched: 8. The V gene's germline CDR1 is KGHSH and CDR2 LQKENI. The CDR3 spans 15 residues. This CDR3 reads CASSPMAGGVDEQFF. CDR3 nucleotide sequence: TGTGCCAGCTCACCCATGGCGGGAGGGGTCGATGAGCAGTTCTTC.